What follows are 5 T cell receptor beta chains derived from one specimen sequenced in a study of shared clonotypes between healthy human individuals (dated by TCRdb to 2018 to 2020). Library method: the immunoSEQ multiplex PCR assay. TCRdb holds this immuneACCESS table with in-frame rearrangements only. Some clones are missing; in checked studies, unresolved V genes explain under half, and the rest has no known cause. The sample data list 180,000 or so clones, and 90% to 95% of these were observed just once. Clones ranked in the top ten supply around 0.067% of the sample. Sequencing input: naive CD4+ T cells sorted from blood. What the cell subset or site label conveys for this sample: CD45RA+ positively selected. The receptors derive from a woman aged 25 to 45 in good health.

The genes are TRBV29-1 and TRBJ2-5; D remains unclear. The closer fit of TRBJ2-7 to the DNA end suggests the J call may be wrong. Per the germline V gene, CDR1 is SQVTM and CDR2 is ANQGSEA. This CDR3 comprises 12 residues. The CDR3 DNA reads as TGCAGCGTTGCGGTGGGCAACTACGAGCAGTACTTC. Translating gives CSVAVGNYEQYF.

The chain is built from TRBV6-5 and TRBJ1-3, with 7 bases aligning to TRBD1. The germline V gene encodes CDR1 MNHEY and CDR2 SVGAGI. This CDR3 region has 15 residues. V trimming: 7 bases; J trimming: 0 bases; junction bases outside the gene matches: 6. The CDR3 DNA sequence: TGTGCCAGCACCGGGGACAGATTCTCTGGAAACACCATATATTTT. Translating gives CASTGDRFSGNTIYF.

The gene calls are TRBV28 and TRBJ1-1; D unresolved. The V gene lost 5 bases and the J gene lost 3 bases, with 7 bases spanning the gap. CDR1 and CDR2 (germline): MDHEN, SYDVKM. CDR3 length: 12 residues. The CDR3 DNA reads TGTGCCAGCAGTCCAGCGGACACTGAAGCTTTCTTT. It codes for CASSPADTEAFF.

The genes are TRBV5-8 and TRBJ2-6; D ambiguous. Germline-derived CDR1 and CDR2 are SGHTS and YDEGEE. Deletions cut 7 bases from V and 5 bases from J, with 22 bases between. The CDR3 has 17 amino acids. CDR3 protein: CASVSISTQSRANVLTF. The CDR3 coding sequence is TGTGCCAGCGTTTCAATTTCCACACAAAGTCGGGCCAACGTCCTGACTTTC.

Concerning this clone itself: Different DNA sequences within this sample yield the same CDR3. V is TRBV28 and J is TRBJ2-7; 14 positions agree with TRBD2. Trimming cost V 4 bases and J 3 bases; bases outside gene matches: 2. CDR1 is MDHEN and CDR2 is SYDVKM in the germline V gene. The CDR3 sequence is 15 residues long. The CDR3 sequence is CASSSGTSGSYEQYF. CDR3 nucleotides: TGTGCCAGCAGTTCCGGGACTAGCGGGAGCTACGAGCAGTACTTC.